This T cell receptor (beta chain) was captured in a study of T cell repertoires in cytomegalovirus infection. The CDR3 has 16 residues. Germline V gene sequence: CDR1 SGHVS, CDR2 FQNEAQ. Trimming stripped 1 base from V and 1 base from J, with 13 bases between. TCRdb independently ran MiXCR on the reads; one entry per CDR3 protein. The sample shows about 160,000 distinct CDR3 sequences, 15% to 20% of them seen only once. The clonotype originates from a human donor in good health (CMV status not recorded). Some clones in this sample may be carry-over from other donors' samples. The source material was CD8+ T cells from PBMCs. The chain employs TRBV7-8 and TRBJ2-5; D possibly corresponds to TRBD2 (6 bases). Here the CDR3 DNA reads TGTGCCAGCAGCTTAGTGGAGGGAAACACCCAAGAGACCCAGTACTTC. Its protein is CASSLVEGNTQETQYF.